This T cell receptor beta chain appears in the sequencing data of a study of identical twins. Study observations and caveats: Insertions were fewer in abundant cord blood beta clonotypes, whereas memory repertoires showed none of this pattern.

TCRdb re-called the 5' RACE reads with MiXCR, one entry per CDR3 protein. Of roughly 1.6 million distinct CDR3 sequences listed, about 32% were seen once; the top ten hold about 0.3%. From germline, CDR1 is DFQATT and CDR2 SNEGSKA (reference sequence). V dropped 6 bases and J dropped 2; count of bases not matched to a gene: 10. The CDR3 loop spans 14 amino acids. In regard to this clonotype: Its target is unknown.

The TCR sequence derives from a newborn girl in good health. The rearrangement joins TRBV20-1 to TRBJ2-7; 7 bases are a match to TRBD2. Sequenced: cord blood. CDR3 coding DNA: TGCAGTGCCATTGACCGGGACTATCCCTACGAGCAGTACTTC. It translates to CSAIDRDYPYEQYF.